The 10 T cell receptor beta chains listed next were all sequenced from one sample in a study of cytomegalovirus exposure and HLA in healthy donors. PCR primers comprised 60 Vbeta and 13 Jbeta primers. The method was immunoSEQ multiplex PCR; TCRdb's version includes in-frame clones alone and lacks a portion of them. This table has under 200,000 clones, less than 80% appearing once. Sample: PBMCs. These TCRs come from a woman in her twenties or thirties in good health and CMV-seropositive.

This chain joins TRBV2 and TRBJ1-3, with TRBD1 matching over 7 bases. Germline loops: CDR1 SNHLY, CDR2 FYNNEI. The CDR3 has 15 amino acids. With 7 bases clipped from V and 4 bases from J, the junction kept 10 bases outside the gene matches. The CDR3 coding sequence is TGTGCCAGCACCATTTTGTCACAGGGGGGAAACACCATATATTTT. Translation gives CASTILSQGGNTIYF.

The rearrangement links TRBV10-3 to TRBJ2-5, with TRBD1 matching 10 bases. The J call may be incorrect, as the DNA end agrees better with TRBJ2-7. The CDR3 is 14 residues long. CDR1 ENHRY and CDR2 SYGVKD come from the germline V gene. Here the CDR3 DNA reads TGTGCCATCAGGGGACAGGGGCTAACCTACGAGCAGTACTTC. Translated, it gives CAIRGQGLTYEQYF.

This chain uses TRBV5-1 with TRBJ1-1; 9 bases line up with TRBD1. The junction had 5 bases not matched to a gene; V was cut back by 4 bases and J by 1 base. CDR1 and CDR2 from the germline V gene are SGHRS and YFSETQ. This CDR3 comprises 15 residues. The CDR3 coding sequence is TGCGCCAGCAGCCCTACAGGGGGCAGGAACACTGAAGCTTTCTTT. This translates into CASSPTGGRNTEAFF.

The chain combines TRBV7-9 with TRBJ2-6; D not resolved. Germline V gene lookup returns CDR1 SEHNR and CDR2 FQNEAQ (reference sequence). V shed 1 base and J shed 2 bases, with 9 bases lying between them. The CDR3 sequence is 16 residues long. CDR3 in DNA: TGTGCCAGCAGCTTAGGGCGGCTGGCTGGGGCCAACGTCCTGACTTTC. The encoded protein is CASSLGRLAGANVLTF.

The chain is built from TRBV4-3 and TRBJ2-1; TRBD2 is a possible D gene (5 bases). CDR3 length equals 15 residues. The V gene lost 0 bases and the J gene lost 4 bases, with 10 bases spanning the gap. CDR1 is LGHNA, CDR2 YSLEER, per germline. The CDR3 sequence: CASSQDEGTYNEQFF. The CDR3, as DNA: TGCGCCAGCAGCCAAGATGAGGGCACATACAATGAGCAGTTCTTC.

This clone has only one observation. The chain carries TRBV13 and TRBJ2-7; D might be TRBD2 (6 bases). This CDR3 region has 16 residues. V gave up 7 bases and J gave up 0 bases, with 19 bases separating them. The V gene's germline CDR1 is PRHDT and CDR2 FYEKMQ (reference sequence). This CDR3 is CASKAPGADSSYEQYF. Written as DNA, the CDR3 is TGTGCCAGCAAAGCCCCGGGAGCGGATAGCTCCTACGAGCAGTACTTC.

The CDR3 region has the DNA TGTGCCAGCAGTTCCCCACTGATCCTTCTTTCGAGGGCCAACGTCCTGACTTTC. Translating it yields CASSSPLILLSRANVLTF. The chain employs TRBV27 and TRBJ2-6; D is undetermined. This CDR3 has 18 amino acids. From germline, CDR1 is MNHEY and CDR2 SMNVEV (reference sequence). Trimming pared 4 bases from V and 5 bases from J, leaving 21 bases between.

V and J are TRBV6-5 and TRBJ1-5, with 7 bases lining up with TRBD1. Germline CDR1 MNHEY, CDR2 SVGAGI. V shed 5 bases, J shed 5 bases, and the junction held 6 bases outside the gene matches. The CDR3 covers 14 residues. The DNA of the CDR3 is TGTGCCAGCAGTGAGGGACAGTCCTATCAGCCCCAGCATTTT. Amino acid sequence: CASSEGQSYQPQHF.

The V call is TRBV27, the J call TRBJ2-7; TRBD1 matches 8 bases. Germline trimming cut 6 bases from V and 2 bases from J; bases unmatched to any gene: 12. The CDR3 contains 16 residues. CDR1 is MNHEY and CDR2 is SMNVEV in the germline V gene (reference sequence). The CDR3 DNA reads as TGTGCCAGCAGGCTCTATTCCGGGACAGGTCCCTACGAGCAGTACTTC. Encoded protein: CASRLYSGTGPYEQYF.

In DNA form, the CDR3 reads TGTGCCATCAACGCGGGGGGGCCGATCACAGATACGCAGTATTTT. Translating it yields CAINAGGPITDTQYF. The chain uses TRBV10-3 and TRBJ2-3; TRBD2 matches 9 bases. The V and J ends lost 7 bases and 2 bases, in that order; junction bases with no gene match: 7. CDR1 ENHRY and CDR2 SYGVKD come from the germline V gene. The CDR3 is made up of 15 amino acids.